This T cell receptor (beta chain) stems from a study of blood T cell repertoires in COVID-19 (dated by TCRdb to 2020 to 2021). For the study in its entirety: The collaborator samples originated in the United States, Italy and Spain and spanned the acute and convalescent phases of COVID-19. The material from the prospective study consisted of cDNA or gDNA derived from T cells, B-cell-depleted T cells, or PBMCs. The dataset comprised deeply sampled blood TCRbeta repertoires from subjects exposed to, actively infected with, or recovered from COVID-19. The repertoires were made available in a free public database intended to serve as a resource for research on the immune response to SARS-CoV-2. The samples were drawn from two sources: the first 160 participants of the ongoing ImmuneRACE study, and 1,000 to 1,500 subjects contributed by 6 global collaborators. A de-identified subject ID, COVID-19 status, age in years and sex were almost always included in the sample metadata. HLA class I and class II types, where available, came from metadata supplied by the sample provider rather than from assay-based typing. The investigation overall reported the following: How much clinical and demographic metadata was included differed by source and by participant, and the metadata was provided uncurated.

Collaborating institutions collected whole blood in K2EDTA tubes following their own protocols. For TCRbeta analysis, collaborators shipped samples as frozen whole blood, isolated PBMCs, or DNA extracted from either of those sample types. TCRbeta CDR3 regions were amplified from genomic DNA using the immunoSEQ Assay, a bias-controlled multiplex PCR. The authors' pipeline ran thus. The number of nucleated cells in each sample was estimated by amplification of reference gene primers within the assay. To quantify the absolute abundance of each unique TCRbeta CDR3 rearrangement, sequence reads were collapsed and filtered. For each sample, productive Simpson clonality was calculated by taking the square root of Simpson's diversity index across productive rearrangements. TCRdb took this table from immuneACCESS and kept in-frame rearrangements with V and J called. Such tables lack part of the clones; where checked against another copy, unresolved V genes explain under half of the gap, and the rest is unexplained. V and J calls and clone size are copied from that table; D and trimming were computed from the DNA. For this sample the table gives over 250,000 clones, of which 85% to 90% were detected only once. The ten top clones hold 10% to 15% of the sample.

On this clone: Its antigen remains unidentified. The sample holds no much larger clone one base away, and base qualities are not on file.

The receptor was derived from a human donor in a cohort sampled during active COVID-19. The sequencing input was peripheral blood.

The DNA sequence follows: TGTGCCAGCAGCTTAGGGACAGGGGGAGAGACCCAGTACTTC. Translation gives CASSLGTGGETQYF. The sequence joins TRBV7-6 to TRBJ2-5, with 10 bases aligning to TRBD1. V and J are trimmed by 1 base and 4 bases, and the gene matches miss 0 bases of the junction. CDR1 and CDR2 are read off the germline V gene as SGHVS and FNYEAQ. The CDR3 measures 14 amino acids from cysteine to phenylalanine. CDR3 DNA is the only sequence kept; it has 42 bases, read in frame from the first base.